This note documents a single T cell receptor (beta chain) sequence. What it binds is not known. This specimen belongs to a study of cytomegalovirus exposure and HLA in healthy donors. Points from the study as a whole: Relative to the approximately 700-donor mean, N-insertions were reportedly fewer in an Asian-associated ancestry cluster in a later analysis. For most TCR beta V segments, an earlier analysis put the productive rate at about 90% or about 30% of the time. Further analysis was carried out later, and it showed several of the most significant clusters appearing linked to common viral pathogens. In vitro confirmation showed three CMV-associated chains to be CMV antigen specific.

This CDR3 has 14 residues. V lost 5 bases and J 9 bases, leaving 17 bases between the germline ends. The germline V gene encodes CDR1 SSHAT and CDR2 FNYEAQ (reference sequence). PCR involved 60 Vbeta and 13 Jbeta primers. The repertoire was sequenced with immunoSEQ multiplex PCR; TCRdb's copy has only in-frame clones and lacks some. The table shows under 250,000 clones, with around 77% occurring only once. This TCR came from a woman between 25 and 40 years old in good health and CMV-seronegative. This chain uses TRBV7-7 with TRBJ2-1; D is perhaps TRBD2 (6 bases). Sequences were obtained from PBMCs. The CDR3, as DNA: TGTGCCAGCAGCCCCAATACGGGGGTCACTGAGCAGTTCTTC. Amino acids: CASSPNTGVTEQFF.